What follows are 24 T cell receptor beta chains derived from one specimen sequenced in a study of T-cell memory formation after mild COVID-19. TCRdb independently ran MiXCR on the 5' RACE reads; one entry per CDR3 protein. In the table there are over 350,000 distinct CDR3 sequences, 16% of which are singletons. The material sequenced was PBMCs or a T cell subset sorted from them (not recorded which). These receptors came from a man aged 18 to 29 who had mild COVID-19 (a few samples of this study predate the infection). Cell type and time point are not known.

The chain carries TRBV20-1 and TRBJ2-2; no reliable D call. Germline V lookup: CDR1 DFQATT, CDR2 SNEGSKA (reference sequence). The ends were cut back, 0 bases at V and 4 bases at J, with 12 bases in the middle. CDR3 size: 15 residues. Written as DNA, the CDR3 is TGCAGTGCTAGAGAGCCTTTCGCGAGCACCGGGGAGCTGTTTTTT. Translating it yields CSAREPFASTGELFF.

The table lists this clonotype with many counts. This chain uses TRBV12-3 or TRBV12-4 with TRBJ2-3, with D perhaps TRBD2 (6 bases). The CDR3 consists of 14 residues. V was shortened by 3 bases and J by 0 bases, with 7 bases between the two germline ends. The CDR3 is CASSFGTSTDTQYF. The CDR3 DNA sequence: TGTGCCAGCAGTTTCGGGACTAGCACAGATACGCAGTATTTT.

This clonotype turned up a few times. This chain's CDR3 is CASSLGLGGAGDTQYF. The CDR3 DNA sequence: TGTGCCAGCAGTTTAGGTCTAGGTGGGGCAGGAGATACGCAGTATTTT. The chain has TRBV12-3 or TRBV12-4 and TRBJ2-3, with a tentative D call TRBD1 (5 bases). The V and J ends lost 1 base and 5 bases respectively, with 16 bases between them. The CDR3 is 16 residues long.

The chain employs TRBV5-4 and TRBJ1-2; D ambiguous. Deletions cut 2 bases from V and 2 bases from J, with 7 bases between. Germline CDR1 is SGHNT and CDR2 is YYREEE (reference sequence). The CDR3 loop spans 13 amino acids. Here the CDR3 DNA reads TGTGCCAGCAGCTTACACGGAAACTATGGCTACACCTTC. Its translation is CASSLHGNYGYTF.

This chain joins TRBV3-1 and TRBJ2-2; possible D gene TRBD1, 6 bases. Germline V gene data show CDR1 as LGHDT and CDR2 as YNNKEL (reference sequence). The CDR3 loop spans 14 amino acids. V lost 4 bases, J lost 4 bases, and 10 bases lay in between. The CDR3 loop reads CASSPGQTTGELFF. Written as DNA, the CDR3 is TGTGCCAGCAGCCCAGGACAGACCACCGGGGAGCTGTTTTTT.

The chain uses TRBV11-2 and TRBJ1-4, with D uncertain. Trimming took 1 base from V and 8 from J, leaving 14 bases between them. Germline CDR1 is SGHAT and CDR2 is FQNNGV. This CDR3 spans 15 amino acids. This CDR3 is CASSLGPLAQEKLFF. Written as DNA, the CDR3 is TGTGCCAGCAGCTTAGGACCGTTGGCCCAGGAAAAACTGTTTTTT.

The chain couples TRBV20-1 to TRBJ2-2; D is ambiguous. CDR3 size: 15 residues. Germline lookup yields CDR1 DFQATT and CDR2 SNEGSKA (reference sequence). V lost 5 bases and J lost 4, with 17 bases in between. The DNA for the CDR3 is TGCAGTGCTCGGAATCCGACGGGCCCCACCGGGGAGCTGTTTTTT. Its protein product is CSARNPTGPTGELFF.

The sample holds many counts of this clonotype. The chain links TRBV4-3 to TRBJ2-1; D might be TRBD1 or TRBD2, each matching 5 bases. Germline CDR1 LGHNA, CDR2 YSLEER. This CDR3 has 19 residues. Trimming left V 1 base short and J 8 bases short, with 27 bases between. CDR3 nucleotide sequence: TGCGCCAGCAGCCAAGTGGGGGACGGGACCTACGGTGCCCGCGATGAGCAGTTCTTC. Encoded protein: CASSQVGDGTYGARDEQFF.

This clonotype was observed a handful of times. CDR3 residues: CAAWGGTGYTF. The CDR3 DNA is TGTGCCGCTTGGGGGGGCACTGGCTACACCTTC. V usage is TRBV10-3 and J usage is TRBJ1-2; D is possibly TRBD1 (6 bases). This CDR3 spans 11 amino acids. Trimming cost V 11 bases and J 7 bases, with 14 bases left between them. The germline gives CDR1 ENHRY, CDR2 SYGVKD.

CDR3 residues: CASSPDRLDQPQHF. The DNA for the CDR3 is TGTGCCAGCAGTCCGGACAGACTTGATCAGCCCCAGCATTTT. The chain carries TRBV28 and TRBJ1-5; D perhaps matches TRBD1 (6 bases). Germline-derived CDR1 and CDR2 are MDHEN and SYDVKM. The CDR3 consists of 14 residues. V dropped 5 bases and J dropped 5 bases, with 13 bases sitting between them.

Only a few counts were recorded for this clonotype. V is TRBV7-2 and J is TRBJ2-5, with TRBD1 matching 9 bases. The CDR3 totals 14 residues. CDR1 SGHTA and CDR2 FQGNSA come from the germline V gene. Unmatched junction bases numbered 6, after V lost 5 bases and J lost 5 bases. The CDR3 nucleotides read TGTGCCAGCAGCAAGGGACAGGGAACCGAGACCCAGTACTTC. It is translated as CASSKGQGTETQYF.

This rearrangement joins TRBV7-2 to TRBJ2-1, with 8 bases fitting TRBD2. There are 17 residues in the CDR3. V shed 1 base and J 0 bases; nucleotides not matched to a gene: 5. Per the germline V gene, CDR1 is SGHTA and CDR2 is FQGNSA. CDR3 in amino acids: CASSLEAAGGSYNEQFF. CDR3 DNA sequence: TGTGCCAGCAGCTTAGAGGCGGCGGGGGGCTCCTACAATGAGCAGTTCTTC.

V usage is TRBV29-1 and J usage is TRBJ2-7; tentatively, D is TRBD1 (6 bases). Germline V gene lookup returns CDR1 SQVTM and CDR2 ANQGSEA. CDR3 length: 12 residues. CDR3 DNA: TGCAGTGGGGGCCCCGGGGAATACGAGCAGTACTTC. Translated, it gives CSGGPGEYEQYF.

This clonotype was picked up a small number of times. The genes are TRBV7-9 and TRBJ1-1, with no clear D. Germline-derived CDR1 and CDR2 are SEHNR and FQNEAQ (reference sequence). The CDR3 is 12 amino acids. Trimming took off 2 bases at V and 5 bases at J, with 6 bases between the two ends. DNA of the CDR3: TGTGCCAGCAGCTTAAGGGCTACTGAAGCTTTCTTT. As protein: CASSLRATEAFF.

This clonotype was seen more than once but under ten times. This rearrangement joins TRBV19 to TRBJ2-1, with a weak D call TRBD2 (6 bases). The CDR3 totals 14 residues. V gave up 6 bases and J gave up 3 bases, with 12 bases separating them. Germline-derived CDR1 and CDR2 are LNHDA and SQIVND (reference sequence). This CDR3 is CASSSGLYYNEQFF. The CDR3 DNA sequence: TGTGCCAGTAGCTCGGGACTCTACTACAATGAGCAGTTCTTC.

As DNA, the CDR3 is TGTGCCAGCAGCCCCGGGCCCAGGGCGAACACTGAAGCTTTCTTT. Encoded protein: CASSPGPRANTEAFF. This chain uses TRBV7-9 with TRBJ1-1; TRBD1 is a possible D gene (5 bases). The V gene's germline CDR1 is SEHNR and CDR2 FQNEAQ (reference sequence). The V and J ends lost 5 bases and 1 base respectively, with 14 bases between them. This CDR3 comprises 15 residues.

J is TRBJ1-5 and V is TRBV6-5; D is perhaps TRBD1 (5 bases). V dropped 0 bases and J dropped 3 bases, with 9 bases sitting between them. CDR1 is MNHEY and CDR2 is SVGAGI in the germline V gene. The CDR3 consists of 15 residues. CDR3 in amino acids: CASSYSDSPNQPQHF. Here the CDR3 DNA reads TGTGCCAGCAGTTACTCAGACAGCCCCAATCAGCCCCAGCATTTT.

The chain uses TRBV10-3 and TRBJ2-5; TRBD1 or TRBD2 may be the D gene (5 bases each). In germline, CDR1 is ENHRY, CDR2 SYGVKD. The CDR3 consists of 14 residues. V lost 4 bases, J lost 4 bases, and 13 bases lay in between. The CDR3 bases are TGTGCCATCAGTGGGGACCCGCTTCGAGAGACCCAGTACTTC. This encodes CAISGDPLRETQYF.

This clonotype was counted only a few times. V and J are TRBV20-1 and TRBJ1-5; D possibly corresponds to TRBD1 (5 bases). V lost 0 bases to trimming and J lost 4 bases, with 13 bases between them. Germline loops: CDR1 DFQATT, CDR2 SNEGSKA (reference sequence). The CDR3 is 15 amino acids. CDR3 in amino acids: CSARDGGVPNQPQHF. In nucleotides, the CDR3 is TGCAGTGCTAGAGACGGGGGGGTACCGAATCAGCCCCAGCATTTT.

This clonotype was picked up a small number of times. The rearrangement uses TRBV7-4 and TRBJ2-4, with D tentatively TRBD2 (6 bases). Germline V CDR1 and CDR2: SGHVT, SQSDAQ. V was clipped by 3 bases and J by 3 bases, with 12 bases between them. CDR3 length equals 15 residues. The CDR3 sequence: CASSFKRAGKNIQYF. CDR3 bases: TGTGCCAGCAGCTTTAAGCGGGCGGGCAAAAACATTCAGTACTTC. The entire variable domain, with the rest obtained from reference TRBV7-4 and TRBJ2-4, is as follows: GAGVSQSPRYKVAKRGRDVALRCDSISGHVTLYWYRQTLGQGSEVLTYSQSDAQRDKSGRPSGRFSAERPERSVSTLKIQRTEQGDSAVYLCASSFKRAGKNIQYFGAGTRLSVL.

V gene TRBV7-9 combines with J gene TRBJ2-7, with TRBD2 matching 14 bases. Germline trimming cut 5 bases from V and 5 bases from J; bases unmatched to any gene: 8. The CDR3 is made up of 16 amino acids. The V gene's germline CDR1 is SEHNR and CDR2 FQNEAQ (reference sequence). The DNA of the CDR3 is TGTGCCAGCAGCCCAAGACTAGCGGGGGGGCAGAACGAGCAGTACTTC. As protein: CASSPRLAGGQNEQYF.

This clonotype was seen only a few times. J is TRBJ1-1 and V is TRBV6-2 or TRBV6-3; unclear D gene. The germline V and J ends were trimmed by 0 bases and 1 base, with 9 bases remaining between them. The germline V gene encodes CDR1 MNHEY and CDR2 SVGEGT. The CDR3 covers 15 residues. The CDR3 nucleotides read TGTGCCAGCAGTTACTCCTCGTCCGGGAACACTGAAGCTTTCTTT. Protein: CASSYSSSGNTEAFF.

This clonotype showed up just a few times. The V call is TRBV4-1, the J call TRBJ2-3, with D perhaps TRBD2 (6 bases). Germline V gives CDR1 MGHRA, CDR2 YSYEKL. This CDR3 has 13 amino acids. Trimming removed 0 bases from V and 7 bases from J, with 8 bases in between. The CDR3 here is CASSQDTSYTQYF. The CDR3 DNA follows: TGCGCCAGCAGCCAAGATACTAGCTATACGCAGTATTTT.

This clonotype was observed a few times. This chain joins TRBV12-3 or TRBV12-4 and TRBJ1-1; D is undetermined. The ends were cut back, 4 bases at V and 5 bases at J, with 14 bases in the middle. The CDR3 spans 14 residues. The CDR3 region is CASSWVLLGTEAFF. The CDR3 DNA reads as TGTGCCAGCAGTTGGGTACTATTAGGGACTGAAGCTTTCTTT.